This T cell receptor beta chain was identified in a study of CD8 T cells in ankylosing spondylitis. TCRdb itself ran the 5' RACE reads through MiXCR, one entry per CDR3 protein. The data hold about 140,000 distinct CDR3 sequences, with more than 5.5% observed a single time. Germline CDR1 reads SGHVS; CDR2 reads FNYEAQ. J gave up 7 bases and V 5 bases, and 10 bases lay outside the gene matches. The CDR3 covers 15 residues. This clonotype was recorded a few times. The sample was blood, either unsorted or a sorted T cell fraction (not recorded which). The source is a female donor with ankylosing spondylitis or in good health (not recorded which). V usage is TRBV7-6 and J usage is TRBJ1-4, with 7 bases aligning to TRBD1. The CDR3 loop is CASSPQGRFSEKLFF. The CDR3 DNA reads as TGTGCCAGCAGCCCACAGGGGCGGTTTAGTGAAAAACTGTTTTTT. Based on the CDR3 plus reference TRBV7-6 and TRBJ1-4, the full variable domain is GAGVSQSPRYKVTKRGQDVALRCDPISGHVSLYWYRQALGQGPEFLTYFNYEAQQDKSGLPNDRFSAERPEGSISTLTIQRTEQRDSAMYRCASSPQGRFSEKLFFGSGTQLSVL.